The 2 T cell receptor beta chains below were found in one sample sequenced in a study of identifying expanded T cells in peripheral blood. TCRdb's copy holds only in-frame clones and misses some; the assay was immunoSEQ multiplex PCR. The sample shows around 100,000 clones, roughly 91% of them seen only once. Material for sequencing was blood. These receptors all come from a person aged 18 to 75 in good health.

This clone was counted once. The chain recombines TRBV6-5 with TRBJ1-3; D possibly corresponds to TRBD1 (5 bases). V lost 6 bases to trimming and J lost 1 base, with 10 bases between them. This CDR3 contains 14 residues. From germline, CDR1 is MNHEY and CDR2 SVGAGI. The CDR3 DNA reads TGTGCCAGCAGCCGACAGTCTTCTGGAAACACCATATATTTT. Protein sequence: CASSRQSSGNTIYF.

J is TRBJ1-1 and V is TRBV6-5; D is undetermined. V was pared by 0 bases and J by 5 bases, with 16 bases between. Germline V CDR1 and CDR2: MNHEY, SVGAGI. This CDR3 has 16 residues. In nucleotides, the CDR3 is TGTGCCAGCAGTTACTCGACACCCCGTGGAGGGACTGAAGCTTTCTTT. It encodes CASSYSTPRGGTEAFF.